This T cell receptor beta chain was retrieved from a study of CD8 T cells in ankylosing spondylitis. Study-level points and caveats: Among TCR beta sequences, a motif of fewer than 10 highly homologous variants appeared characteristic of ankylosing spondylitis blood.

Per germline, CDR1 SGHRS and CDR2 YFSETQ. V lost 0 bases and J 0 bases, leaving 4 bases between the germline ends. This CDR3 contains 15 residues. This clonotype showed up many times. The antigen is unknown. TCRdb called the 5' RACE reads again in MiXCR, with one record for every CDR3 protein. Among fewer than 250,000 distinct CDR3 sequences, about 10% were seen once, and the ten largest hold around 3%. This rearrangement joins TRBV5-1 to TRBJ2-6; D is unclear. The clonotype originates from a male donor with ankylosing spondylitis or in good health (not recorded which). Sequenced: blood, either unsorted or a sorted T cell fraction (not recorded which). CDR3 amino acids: CASSLGSSGANVLTF. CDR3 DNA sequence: TGCGCCAGCAGCTTGGGGAGCTCTGGGGCCAACGTCCTGACTTTC.